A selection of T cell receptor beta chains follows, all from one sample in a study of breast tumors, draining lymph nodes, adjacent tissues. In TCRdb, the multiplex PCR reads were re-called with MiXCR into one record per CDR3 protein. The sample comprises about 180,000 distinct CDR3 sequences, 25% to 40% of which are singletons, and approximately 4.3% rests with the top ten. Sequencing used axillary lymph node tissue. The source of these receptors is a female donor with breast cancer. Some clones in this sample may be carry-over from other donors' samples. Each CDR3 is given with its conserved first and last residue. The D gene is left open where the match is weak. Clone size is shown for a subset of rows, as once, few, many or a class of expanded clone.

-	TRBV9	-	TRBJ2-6	TGTGCCAGCAGCGTATTTTCCGGGATCTCTGGGGCCACCGTCCTGACTTTC	CASSVFSGISGATVLTF
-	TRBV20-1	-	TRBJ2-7	TGCAGTGCTAGACACCACTACGGGCAGTACTTC	CSARHHYGQYF
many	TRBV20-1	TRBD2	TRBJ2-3	TGCAGTGCTCTCCGGACTAGTTCCACAGATACGCAGTATTTT	CSALRTSSTDTQYF
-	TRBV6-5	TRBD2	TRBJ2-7	TGTGCCAGCAGTCCGCTAGCGGGACACCAAAACTACGAGCAGTACTTC	CASSPLAGHQNYEQYF
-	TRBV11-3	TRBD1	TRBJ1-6	TGTGCCAGCAGCGGGGGACAGGTTTCACCCCTCCACTTT	CASSGGQVSPLHF
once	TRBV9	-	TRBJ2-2	TGTGCCAGCAGCGTAACTCCTGACACCGGGGAGCTGTTTTTT	CASSVTPDTGELFF
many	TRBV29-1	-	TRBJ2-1	TGCAGCGCGGTCAAACTACGGGGACTTTCCTACAATGAGCAGTTCTTC	CSAVKLRGLSYNEQFF
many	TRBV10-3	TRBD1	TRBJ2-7	TGTGCCATCAGGGCCAACCGACAGGGGATCCACGAGCAGTACTTC	CAIRANRQGIHEQYF
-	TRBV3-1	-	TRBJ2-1	TGTGCCAGCAGCCAAGGAAGGGCCCACAATGAGCAGTTCTTC	CASSQGRAHNEQFF
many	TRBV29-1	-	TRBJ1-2	TGCAGCGTTGGGGCGGCTTCCCCCTATGGCTACACCTTC	CSVGAASPYGYTF
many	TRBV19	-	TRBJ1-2	TGTGCCAGTAGTCCGCGGGACGGTGGCTACACCTTC	CASSPRDGGYTF
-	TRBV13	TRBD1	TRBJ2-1	TGTGCCAGCAGCCCGGGACAGGGGCAGAATGAGCAGTTCTTC	CASSPGQGQNEQFF
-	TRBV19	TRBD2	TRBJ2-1	TGTGCCAGTAGTAAAACTAGCGGGAGGCTCGTTTCCTACAATGAGCAGTTCTTC	CASSKTSGRLVSYNEQFF
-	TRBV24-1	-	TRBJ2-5	TGTGCCACCAGTGATTTGTCCAGGGGGGGGGGTCAAGAGACCCAGTACTTC	CATSDLSRGGGQETQYF
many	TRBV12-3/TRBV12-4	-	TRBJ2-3	TGTGCCAGCAGCACCTCGAGGCAGGGTGTTGATACGCAGTATTTT	CASSTSRQGVDTQYF
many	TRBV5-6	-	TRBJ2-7	TGTGCCAGCAGCTTGGGGACCGAGTACGAGCAGTACTTC	CASSLGTEYEQYF
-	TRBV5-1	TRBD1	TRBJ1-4	TGCGCCAGCAGCTTGTTTGGACAGGGGGTGATTGAAAAACTGTTTTTT	CASSLFGQGVIEKLFF
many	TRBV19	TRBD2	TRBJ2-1	TGTGCCAGTAGTATAGTTCGACTAGCGGTCTACAATGAGCAGTTCTTC	CASSIVRLAVYNEQFF
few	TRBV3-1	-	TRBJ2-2	TGTGCCAGCAGCCAAGTACAGGAGACGAACACCGGGGAGCTGTTTTTT	CASSQVQETNTGELFF
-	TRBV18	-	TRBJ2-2	TGTGCCAGCTCACCGAGACAGGCAGACACCGGGGAGCTGTTTTTT	CASSPRQADTGELFF
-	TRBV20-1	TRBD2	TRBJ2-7	TGCAGTGCTAACCCTCTAACGACTAGCCCCTCGCCCTACGAGCAGTACTTC	CSANPLTTSPSPYEQYF
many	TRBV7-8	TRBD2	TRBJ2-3	TGTGCCAGCAGCAGACGACTAGCGGGGGGCACAGATACGCAGTATTTT	CASSRRLAGGTDTQYF
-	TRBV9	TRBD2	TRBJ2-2	TGTGCCAGCAGCGTTAATAGCGGGCCCGCGAACACCGGGGAGCTGTTTTTT	CASSVNSGPANTGELFF
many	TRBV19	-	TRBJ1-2	TGTGCCAGTAGGGCCGGGGCGGCGGACGGCTACACCTTC	CASRAGAADGYTF
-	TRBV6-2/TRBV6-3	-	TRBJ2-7	TGTGCCAGCAGTCCCCCCAAGGTAGCCTACGAGCAGTACTTC	CASSPPKVAYEQYF
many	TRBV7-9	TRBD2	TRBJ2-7	TGTGCCAGCAGCCCACGCATGGGACTAGCGGGAGAGGGCCTCGAGCAGTACTTC	CASSPRMGLAGEGLEQYF